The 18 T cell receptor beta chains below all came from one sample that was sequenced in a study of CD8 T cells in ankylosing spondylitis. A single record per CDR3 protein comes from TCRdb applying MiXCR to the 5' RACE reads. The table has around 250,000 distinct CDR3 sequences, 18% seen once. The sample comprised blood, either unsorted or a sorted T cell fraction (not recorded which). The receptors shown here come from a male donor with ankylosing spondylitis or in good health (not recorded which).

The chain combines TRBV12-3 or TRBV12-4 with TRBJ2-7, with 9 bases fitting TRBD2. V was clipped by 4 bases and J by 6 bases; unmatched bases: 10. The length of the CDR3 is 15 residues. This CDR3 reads CASSSRVSGSSEQYF. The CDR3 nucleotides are TGTGCCAGCAGTTCCCGGGTTAGCGGGAGTTCCGAGCAGTACTTC.

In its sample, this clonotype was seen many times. In DNA, the CDR3 is TGTGCCAGCAGCCAAGATGAACTAGCGGGAGCAAACAATGAGCAGTTCTTC. It is translated as CASSQDELAGANNEQFF. V gene TRBV4-2 combines with J gene TRBJ2-1; TRBD2 agrees at 11 bases. The CDR3 runs 17 residues. Germline values: CDR1 LGHNA, CDR2 YNFKEQ. With V trimmed by 0 bases and J by 5 bases, 6 bases remained unmatched.

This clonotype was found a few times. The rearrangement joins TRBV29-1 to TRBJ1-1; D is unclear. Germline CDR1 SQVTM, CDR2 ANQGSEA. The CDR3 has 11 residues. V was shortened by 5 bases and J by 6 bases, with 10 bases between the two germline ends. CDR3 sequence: CSVSGTAEAFF. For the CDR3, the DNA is TGCAGCGTTTCGGGAACGGCTGAAGCTTTCTTT.

The CDR3 loop is CASRGGLRRADSSYNEQFF. The CDR3 bases are TGTGCCAGCAGGGGGGGGCTTCGGCGGGCGGATAGCTCCTACAATGAGCAGTTCTTC. This sequence joins TRBV27 and TRBJ2-1, with D perhaps TRBD2 (7 bases). Germline CDR1 is MNHEY and CDR2 is SMNVEV (reference sequence). V gave up 6 bases and J gave up 0 bases, with 24 bases separating them. This CDR3 spans 19 amino acids.

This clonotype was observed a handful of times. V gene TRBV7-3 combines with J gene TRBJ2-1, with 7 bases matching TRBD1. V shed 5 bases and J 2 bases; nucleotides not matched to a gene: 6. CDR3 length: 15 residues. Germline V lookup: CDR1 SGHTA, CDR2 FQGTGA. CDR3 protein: CASSNGQDAYNEQFF. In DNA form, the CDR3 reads TGTGCCAGCAGCAACGGACAGGATGCCTACAATGAGCAGTTCTTC. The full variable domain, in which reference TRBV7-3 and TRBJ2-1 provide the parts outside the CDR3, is GAGVSQTPSNKVTEKGKYVELRCDPISGHTALYWYRQSLGQGPEFLIYFQGTGAADDSGLPNDRFFAVRPEGSVSTLKIQRTERGDSAVYLCASSNGQDAYNEQFFGPGTRLTVL.

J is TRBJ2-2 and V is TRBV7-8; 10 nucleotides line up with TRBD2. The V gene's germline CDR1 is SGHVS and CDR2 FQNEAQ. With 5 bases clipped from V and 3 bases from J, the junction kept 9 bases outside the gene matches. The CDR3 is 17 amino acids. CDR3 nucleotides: TGTGCCAGCAGCCCACACGTCCTAGCGGGGGACACCGGGGAGCTGTTTTTT. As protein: CASSPHVLAGDTGELFF.

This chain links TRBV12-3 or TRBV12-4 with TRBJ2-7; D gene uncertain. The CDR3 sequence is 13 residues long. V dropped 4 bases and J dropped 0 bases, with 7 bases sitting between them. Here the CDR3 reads CASSSQSSYEQYF. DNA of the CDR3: TGTGCCAGCAGTTCCCAATCCTCCTACGAGCAGTACTTC.

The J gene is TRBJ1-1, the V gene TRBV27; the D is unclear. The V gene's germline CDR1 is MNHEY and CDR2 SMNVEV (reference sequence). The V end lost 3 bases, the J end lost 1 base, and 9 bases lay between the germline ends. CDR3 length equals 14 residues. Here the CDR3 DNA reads TGTGCCAGCAGTTTTGAACACCCGAACACTGAAGCTTTCTTT. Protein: CASSFEHPNTEAFF.

The CDR3 here is CASSLKGSGEQYF. CDR3 coding DNA: TGTGCCAGCAGTTTAAAGGGATCGGGCGAGCAGTACTTC. The gene calls are TRBV27 and TRBJ2-7; no clear D. The CDR3 length is 13 residues. V was pared by 2 bases and J by 6 bases, with 11 bases between. Germline V gene lookup returns CDR1 MNHEY and CDR2 SMNVEV (reference sequence).

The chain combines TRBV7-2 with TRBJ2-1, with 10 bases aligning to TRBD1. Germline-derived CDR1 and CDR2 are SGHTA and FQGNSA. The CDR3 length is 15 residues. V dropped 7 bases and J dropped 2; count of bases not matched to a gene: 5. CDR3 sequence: CASTLDRGPYNEQFF. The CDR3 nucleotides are TGTGCCAGCACCCTCGACAGGGGGCCCTACAATGAGCAGTTCTTC. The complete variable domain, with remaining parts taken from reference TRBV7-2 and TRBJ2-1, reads GAGVSQSPSNKVTEKGKDVELRCDPISGHTALYWYRQSLGQGLEFLIYFQGNSAPDKSGLPSDRFSAERTGGSVSTLTIQRTQQEDSAVYLCASTLDRGPYNEQFFGPGTRLTVL.

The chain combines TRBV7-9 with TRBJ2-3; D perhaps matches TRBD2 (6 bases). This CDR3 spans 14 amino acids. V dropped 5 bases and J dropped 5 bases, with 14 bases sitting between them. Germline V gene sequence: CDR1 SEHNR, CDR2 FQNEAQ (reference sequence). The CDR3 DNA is TGTGCCAGCAGCCTACGGGAGAGGATAGATACGCAGTATTTT. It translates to CASSLRERIDTQYF.

The CDR3 DNA follows: TGCAGCGTTCCGGTTTTGGAGGAGCAGTTCTTC. This sequence encodes CSVPVLEEQFF. The rearrangement uses TRBV29-1 and TRBJ2-1; D not resolved. Germline V gives CDR1 SQVTM, CDR2 ANQGSEA. The CDR3 extends over 11 amino acids. V shed 5 bases and J shed 10 bases, with 12 bases lying between them.

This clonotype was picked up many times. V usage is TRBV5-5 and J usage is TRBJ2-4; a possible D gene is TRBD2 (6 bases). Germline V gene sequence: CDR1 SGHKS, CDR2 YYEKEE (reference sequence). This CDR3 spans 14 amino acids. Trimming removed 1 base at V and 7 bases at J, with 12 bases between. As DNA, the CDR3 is TGTGCCAGCAGCTTGTCCGCGGGGTATAACATTCAGTACTTC. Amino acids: CASSLSAGYNIQYF.

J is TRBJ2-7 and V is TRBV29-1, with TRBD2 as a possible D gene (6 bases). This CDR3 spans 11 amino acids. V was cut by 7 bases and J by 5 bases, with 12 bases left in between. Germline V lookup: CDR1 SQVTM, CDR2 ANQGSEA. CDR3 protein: CSALWGDEQYF. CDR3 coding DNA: TGCAGCGCCTTATGGGGGGACGAGCAGTACTTC.

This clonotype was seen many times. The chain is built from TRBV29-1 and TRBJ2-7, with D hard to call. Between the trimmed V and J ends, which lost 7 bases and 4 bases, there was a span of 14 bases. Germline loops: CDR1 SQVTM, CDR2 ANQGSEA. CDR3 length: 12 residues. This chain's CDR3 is CSGAVGLYEQYF. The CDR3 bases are TGCAGCGGGGCGGTGGGGTTGTACGAGCAGTACTTC.

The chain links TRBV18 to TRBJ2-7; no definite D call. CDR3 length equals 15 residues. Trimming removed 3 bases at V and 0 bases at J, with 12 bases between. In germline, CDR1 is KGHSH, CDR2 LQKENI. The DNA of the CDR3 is TGTGCCAGCTCACCGGGCCTCCTGGTCTCCTACGAGCAGTACTTC. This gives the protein CASSPGLLVSYEQYF.

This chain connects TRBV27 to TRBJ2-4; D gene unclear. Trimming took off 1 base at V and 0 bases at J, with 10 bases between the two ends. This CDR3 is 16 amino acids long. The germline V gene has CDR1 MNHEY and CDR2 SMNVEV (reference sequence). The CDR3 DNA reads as TGTGCCAGCAGTTTATGGATGGAACTAGCCAAAAACATTCAGTACTTC. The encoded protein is CASSLWMELAKNIQYF.

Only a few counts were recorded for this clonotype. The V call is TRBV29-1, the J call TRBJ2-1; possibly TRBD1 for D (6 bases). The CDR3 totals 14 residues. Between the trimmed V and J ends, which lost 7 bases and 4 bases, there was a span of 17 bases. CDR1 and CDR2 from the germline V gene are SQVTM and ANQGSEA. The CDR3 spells CSALGGQLYNEQFF. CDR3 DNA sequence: TGCAGCGCCCTTGGGGGACAACTATACAATGAGCAGTTCTTC.